The source of this T cell receptor beta chain is a study of cytomegalovirus exposure and HLA in healthy donors. Study information: Early on, a data release was issued that held approximately 92 million unique TCRs from HLA-typed donors. Study-wide points: Being productive about 87% or about 30% of the time was typical of most TCR beta V segments in an earlier analysis. Rare sequences made up most TCRs, while some public TCRs were found in many donors. Across HLA loci, a later analysis found differing TCR association rates, with DRB1 most and HLA-C fewest.

This clone was seen only once. Its antigen remains unidentified. The CDR3 consists of 16 residues. The germline CDR1 and CDR2 sequences are SGHAT and FQNNGV. The V segment lost 5 bases and the J segment 3 bases; nucleotides outside the gene matches: 5. The study ran its PCR with 60 Vbeta and 13 Jbeta primers. TCRdb's copy holds only in-frame clones and misses some; the assay was immunoSEQ multiplex PCR. The sample holds roughly 230,000 clones, roughly 73% seen once. The sequence derives from a boy aged 5-17 years in good health and CMV-seronegative. The V gene is TRBV11-2, the J gene TRBJ1-6; 9 bases fit TRBD1. The material sequenced was PBMCs. The CDR3: CASSRGDRVYNSPLHF. In DNA form, the CDR3 reads TGTGCCAGCAGCCGGGGGGACAGGGTCTATAATTCACCCCTCCACTTT.